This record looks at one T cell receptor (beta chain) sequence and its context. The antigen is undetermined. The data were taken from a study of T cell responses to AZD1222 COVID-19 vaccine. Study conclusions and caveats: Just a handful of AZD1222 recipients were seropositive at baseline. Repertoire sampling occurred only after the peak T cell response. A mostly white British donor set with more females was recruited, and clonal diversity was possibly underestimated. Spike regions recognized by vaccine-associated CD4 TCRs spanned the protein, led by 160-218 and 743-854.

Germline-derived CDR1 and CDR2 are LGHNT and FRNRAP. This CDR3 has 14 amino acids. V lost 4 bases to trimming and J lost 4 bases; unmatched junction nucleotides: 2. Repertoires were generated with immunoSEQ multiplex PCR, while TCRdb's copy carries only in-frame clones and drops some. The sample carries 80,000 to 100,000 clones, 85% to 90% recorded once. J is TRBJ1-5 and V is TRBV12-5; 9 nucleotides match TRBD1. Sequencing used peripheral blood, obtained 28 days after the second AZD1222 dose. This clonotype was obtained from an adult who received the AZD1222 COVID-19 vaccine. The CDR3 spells CASGYGTGNQPQHF. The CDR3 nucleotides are TGTGCTAGTGGTTACGGGACAGGGAATCAGCCCCAGCATTTT.